This T cell receptor beta chain came from a study of cytomegalovirus exposure and HLA in healthy donors. The length of the CDR3 is 17 residues. V was pared by 5 bases and J by 2 bases, with 7 bases of the junction left unmatched. The V gene's germline CDR1 is MNHEY and CDR2 SMNVEV (reference sequence). Amplification used 60 Vbeta primers and 13 Jbeta primers. Data came from immunoSEQ multiplex PCR; TCRdb stores just in-frame clones and leaves some out. The sample carries approximately 170,000 clones, 70% to 90% recorded once. The origin of this receptor is a young man in good health and CMV-seropositive. This rearrangement joins TRBV27 to TRBJ2-3; 13 positions match TRBD2. Sequencing used PBMCs. The chain's CDR3 is CASSPRLAGGYTDTQYF. The CDR3 coding sequence is TGTGCCAGCAGTCCTCGACTAGCGGGAGGCTACACAGATACGCAGTATTTT.